Listed below are T cell receptor beta chains from one sample, sequenced in a study of blood T cells in healthy people across ages. Each CDR3 protein is one row after TCRdb ran MiXCR on the 5' RACE reads. The table shows hundreds of thousands of distinct CDR3 sequences, with around three fifths occurring only once. What was sequenced was blood. The source of these receptors is a man aged 35 to 55 in good health. CDR3s include the opening cysteine and the closing phenylalanine or tryptophan. The D gene is left open where the match is weak. Part of the rows lack a size; the others show once, few, many or a class for expanded clones.

TRBV9	TRBJ1-2	-	-	TGTGCCAGCAGCGTAGGGCAGGGCCGATCCTATGGCTACACCTTC	CASSVGQGRSYGYTF
TRBV7-8	TRBJ2-3	-	-	TGTGCCAGCAGCCCACCCAACAATATGGATACGCAGTATTTT	CASSPPNNMDTQYF
TRBV7-8	TRBJ2-1	-	-	TGTGCCAGCAGCTTAGAGGTGGGCCAGGGGAGTGGGAATGAGCAGTTCTTC	CASSLEVGQGSGNEQFF
TRBV29-1	TRBJ1-2	few	TRBD1	TGCAGCGTTGTTGTTGGGGGGACAGGAGGACATGGCTACACCTTC	CSVVVGGTGGHGYTF
TRBV7-2	TRBJ2-7	-	TRBD2	TGTGCCAGCAGCTCCCTGACTAGCGGGAGCTTAAAGATCCAGTACTTC	CASSSLTSGSLKIQYF
TRBV29-1	TRBJ1-4	few	-	TGCAGCGTTGACGTAGGGGTAGGCGAAAAACTGTTTTTT	CSVDVGVGEKLFF
TRBV27	TRBJ2-1	few	TRBD1	TGTGCCAGCAGTTTAGGGACAGGGGCGAATGAGCAGTTCTTC	CASSLGTGANEQFF
TRBV7-2	TRBJ2-3	-	-	TGTGCCAGCAGCTTACCAGAGGGGGCAGATACGCAGTATTTT	CASSLPEGADTQYF
TRBV29-1	TRBJ1-2	-	TRBD1	TGCAGCGTTGAAACAGGGGGCGCAGAGGGCTACACCTTC	CSVETGGAEGYTF
TRBV7-6	TRBJ2-7	-	-	TGTGCCAGCAGCTCCAATAAGGGTCTGGCCTCCGAGCAGTACTTC	CASSSNKGLASEQYF
TRBV4-3	TRBJ2-7	-	-	TGCGCCAGCAGCCAAGCTCCGGACACTTACTACGAGCAGTACTTC	CASSQAPDTYYEQYF
TRBV4-3	TRBJ2-1	-	TRBD1	TGCGCCAGCAGCCAAGACTCCGGGACAGGGGATGAGCAGTTCTTC	CASSQDSGTGDEQFF
TRBV27	TRBJ2-6	once	-	TGTGCCAGCAGTTCCGGACCTTGGGCCAACGTCCTGACTTTC	CASSSGPWANVLTF
TRBV7-7	TRBJ2-6	-	-	TGTGCCAGCAGCCAAATCTGGACAGACAACTCTGGGGCCAACGTCCTGACTTTC	CASSQIWTDNSGANVLTF
TRBV4-2	TRBJ2-3	many	TRBD1	TGTGCCAGCAGCCAGAACGGACAGGGTCCAGATACGCAGTATTTT	CASSQNGQGPDTQYF
TRBV7-2	TRBJ1-1	-	TRBD1	TGTGCCAGCAGCACGGACAGGGTGGGAACTGAAGCTTTCTTT	CASSTDRVGTEAFF
TRBV13	TRBJ1-1	-	-	TGTGCCAGCAGCTTAACAGAGAGCACTGAAGCTTTCTTT	CASSLTESTEAFF
TRBV7-9	TRBJ1-2	-	TRBD1	TGTGCCAGCAGCCCAGAGGGACAGAACTATGGCTACACCTTC	CASSPEGQNYGYTF
TRBV9	TRBJ2-5	-	-	TGTGCCAGCAGCGCATGGGGGAACCAAGAGACCCAGTACTTC	CASSAWGNQETQYF
TRBV6-1	TRBJ1-6	-	TRBD1	TGTGCCAGCAGCCTTATGACAGGGGGCGCCGGTTCACCCCTCCACTTT	CASSLMTGGAGSPLHF
TRBV28	TRBJ1-5	once	-	TGTGCCAGCAGTTTGCAACGGCTGCGGGGACAGCCCCAGCATTTT	CASSLQRLRGQPQHF
TRBV4-3	TRBJ2-1	-	TRBD1	TGCGCCAGCAGCCAAGCGGGACAGTATATCAATGAGCAGTTCTTC	CASSQAGQYINEQFF
TRBV6-5	TRBJ1-6	-	-	TGTGCCAGCAGGCCCGACAGTACACATTCACCCCTCCACTTT	CASRPDSTHSPLHF
TRBV4-2	TRBJ2-6	-	TRBD1	TGTGCCAGCAGCCAAGAAGGGACAGGGGGGGCCAACGTCCTGACTTTC	CASSQEGTGGANVLTF
TRBV27	TRBJ2-5	-	TRBD2	TGTGCCAGCGCTCACCGGGGGGAAGAGACCCAGTACTTC	CASAHRGEETQYF
TRBV7-2	TRBJ2-5	many	TRBD2	TGTGCCAGCAGCTTAAGACTCGGGGGGGTTGGAGAGACCCAGTACTTC	CASSLRLGGVGETQYF
TRBV6-2/TRBV6-3	TRBJ2-1	few	TRBD2	TGTGCCAGCAGTAGGCCTTCGGGACTAGTGTCCAATGAGCAGTTCTTC	CASSRPSGLVSNEQFF
TRBV29-1	TRBJ2-5	-	-	TGCAGCGTTAAACAGGGCTCGGAGACCCAGTACTTC	CSVKQGSETQYF
TRBV4-2	TRBJ2-1	-	-	TGTGCCAGCAGGGACTTAACACCTAGCGACGAGAGCAATGAGCAGTTCTTC	CASRDLTPSDESNEQFF
TRBV29-1	TRBJ2-3	-	TRBD1	TGCAGCGTTGAAGTGGGGACAGGTAACACAGATACGCAGTATTTT	CSVEVGTGNTDTQYF
TRBV6-4	TRBJ2-1	-	TRBD1	TGTGCCAGCAGCGACAGGGGGCTAGCGGAGAGCTCCTACAATGAGCAGTTCTTC	CASSDRGLAESSYNEQFF
TRBV3-1	TRBJ2-4	-	TRBD2	TGTGCCAGCAGCCCCTCGCGGGGGCGGGGGGGCCAATTAAACATTCAGTACTTC	CASSPSRGRGGQLNIQYF
TRBV27	TRBJ2-7	-	-	TGTGCCAGCAGAGACGGACGAGCTCCCTACGAGCAGTACTTC	CASRDGRAPYEQYF
TRBV5-1	TRBJ1-1	-	-	TGCGCCAGCAGCTTGGAGACAAGTAACACTGAAGCTTTCTTT	CASSLETSNTEAFF
TRBV3-1	TRBJ2-5	few	-	TGTGCCAGCAGCCCGCAGGGTGGCGGGACCCAGTACTTC	CASSPQGGGTQYF
TRBV13	TRBJ1-1	once	-	TGTGCCAGCAGCTTAGCACGAAAGGGCACTGAAGCTTTCTTT	CASSLARKGTEAFF
TRBV3-1	TRBJ1-6	-	-	TGTGCCAGCAGGCCCTCGGACATCCCTCCTAATTCACCCCTCCACTTT	CASRPSDIPPNSPLHF
TRBV5-1	TRBJ2-1	-	-	TGCGCCAGCAGCTTGGACCCTAGGTTCGCCAATGAGCAGTTCTTC	CASSLDPRFANEQFF
TRBV10-3	TRBJ2-5	-	-	TGTGCCATCGGCGGGACGACAGAGACCCAGTACTTC	CAIGGTTETQYF
TRBV20-1	TRBJ1-2	-	-	TGCAGTGCTATGGGGGCGCATGGCTACACCTTC	CSAMGAHGYTF
TRBV6-1	TRBJ2-1	few	TRBD2	TGTGCCAGCAGTGACCCTAGCGGGAGGAAGGCCTGGAATGAGCAGTTCTTC	CASSDPSGRKAWNEQFF
TRBV28	TRBJ2-7	-	-	TGTGCCAGCAGGGTCGGGGTGGGCTACGAGCAGTACTTC	CASRVGVGYEQYF
TRBV15	TRBJ2-5	-	-	TGTGCCACCAGCAGAGCAAAGGGGGAGACCCAGTACTTC	CATSRAKGETQYF
TRBV24-1	TRBJ1-2	-	TRBD1	TGTGCCACCAGTGAAACCGGGACAGGGGGCGGTGGCTACACCTTC	CATSETGTGGGGYTF
TRBV28	TRBJ1-1	once	-	TGTGCCAGCAGCCCCTTAGGGGGGCGGTTAGTGAACACTGAAGCTTTCTTT	CASSPLGGRLVNTEAFF
TRBV3-1	TRBJ1-2	few	-	TGTGCCAGCAGCCTCGGACATGGCTACACCTTC	CASSLGHGYTF
TRBV4-1	TRBJ2-4	once	-	TGCGCCAGCAGGGGTATTGCCAAAAACATTCAGTACTTC	CASRGIAKNIQYF
TRBV3-1	TRBJ2-3	-	TRBD2	TGTGCCAGCAGCCCTGGGAGCGGGGTCCGCACAGATACGCAGTATTTT	CASSPGSGVRTDTQYF
TRBV7-2	TRBJ2-4	-	TRBD1	TGTGCCAGCAGCCCAAACCTCCGGACAGGAAGGTACTTC	CASSPNLRTGRYF
TRBV14	TRBJ2-7	few	TRBD2	TGTGCCAGCAGTCGGAGGACTAGCGGAAACTACGAGCAGTACTTC	CASSRRTSGNYEQYF
TRBV10-3	TRBJ1-6	-	TRBD1	TGTGCCATCAGTACGGGACAGGGGGATTCACCCCTCCACTTT	CAISTGQGDSPLHF
TRBV5-8	TRBJ2-7	-	TRBD2	TGTGCCAGCAGCCTCCGACTAGCTCCCTACTACGAGCAGTACTTC	CASSLRLAPYYEQYF
TRBV28	TRBJ2-1	-	-	TGTGCCAGCAGTTTTTCAAACGGCGGATATTACAATGAGCAGTTCTTC	CASSFSNGGYYNEQFF
TRBV28	TRBJ2-7	-	-	TGTGCCAGCAGCCGGCAGGACACTCTGGGGTACGAGCAGTACTTC	CASSRQDTLGYEQYF